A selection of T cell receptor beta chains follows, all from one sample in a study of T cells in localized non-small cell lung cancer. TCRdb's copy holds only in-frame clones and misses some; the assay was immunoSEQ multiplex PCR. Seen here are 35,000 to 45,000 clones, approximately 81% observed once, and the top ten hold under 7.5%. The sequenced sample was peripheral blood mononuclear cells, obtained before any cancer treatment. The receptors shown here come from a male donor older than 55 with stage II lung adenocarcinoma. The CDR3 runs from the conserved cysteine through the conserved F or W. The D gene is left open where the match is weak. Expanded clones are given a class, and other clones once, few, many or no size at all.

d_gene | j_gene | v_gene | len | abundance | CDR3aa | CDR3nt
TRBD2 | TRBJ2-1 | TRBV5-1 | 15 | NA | CASSLGASGTVEQFF | TGCGCCAGCAGCTTGGGGGCTAGCGGGACTGTTGAGCAGTTCTTC
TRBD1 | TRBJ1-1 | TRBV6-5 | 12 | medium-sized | CASRSTGAEAFF | TGTGCCAGCAGATCGACAGGGGCTGAAGCTTTCTTT
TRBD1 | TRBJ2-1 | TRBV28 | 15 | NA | CASSPGTGGYNEQFF | TGTGCCAGCAGTCCGGGGACAGGGGGCTACAATGAGCAGTTCTTC
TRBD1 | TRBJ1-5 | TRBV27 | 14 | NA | CASSRRQGYQPQHF | TGTGCCAGCAGTAGGAGACAGGGTTATCAGCCCCAGCATTTT
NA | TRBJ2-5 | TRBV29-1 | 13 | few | CSVRPQGGETQYF | TGCAGCGTTCGACCCCAAGGCGGGGAGACCCAGTACTTC
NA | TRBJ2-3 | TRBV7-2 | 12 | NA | CASSGRTDTQYF | TGTGCCAGCAGCGGCCGGACAGATACGCAGTATTTT
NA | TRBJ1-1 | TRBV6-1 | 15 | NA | CASSAPDRENTEAFF | TGTGCCAGCAGTGCCCCGGACAGAGAGAACACTGAAGCTTTCTTT
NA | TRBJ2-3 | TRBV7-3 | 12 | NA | CASSPSTDTQYF | TGTGCCAGCAGCCCCAGCACAGATACGCAGTATTTT
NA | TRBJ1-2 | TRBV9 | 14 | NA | CASSGGQRGYGYTF | TGTGCCAGCAGCGGGGGGCAGCGGGGCTATGGCTACACCTTC
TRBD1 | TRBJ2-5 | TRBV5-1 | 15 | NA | CASSTDRLTDETQYF | TGCGCCAGCAGCACGGACAGGCTCACCGACGAGACCCAGTACTTC
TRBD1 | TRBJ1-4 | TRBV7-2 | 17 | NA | CASSLVGGFATNEKLFF | TGTGCCAGCAGCTTAGTAGGGGGCTTCGCTACTAATGAAAAACTGTTTTTT
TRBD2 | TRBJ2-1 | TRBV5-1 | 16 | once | CASKEGLAGGLAEQFF | TGCGCCAGCAAAGAAGGTCTAGCGGGAGGGCTCGCTGAGCAGTTCTTC
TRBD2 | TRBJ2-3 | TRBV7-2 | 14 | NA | CASSRGGSTDTQYF | TGTGCCAGCAGCCGGGGGGGTAGCACAGATACGCAGTATTTT
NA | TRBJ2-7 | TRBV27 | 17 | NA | CASSYLGGAGGIYEQYF | TGTGCCAGCAGTTATTTAGGGGGGGCAGGGGGCATTTACGAGCAGTACTTC
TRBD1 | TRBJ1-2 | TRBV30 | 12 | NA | CAWQTGGYGYTF | TGTGCCTGGCAGACAGGGGGCTATGGCTACACCTTC
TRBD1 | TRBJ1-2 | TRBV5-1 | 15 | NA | CASSLFQGADYGYTF | TGCGCCAGCAGCTTGTTTCAGGGGGCAGACTATGGCTACACCTTC